This T cell receptor beta chain emerged from a study of cytomegalovirus exposure and HLA in healthy donors. Each donor's status was that of a healthy bone marrow donor. A note on this clone: The antigen is undetermined. The sample has other DNA sequences that encode this CDR3 too.

This CDR3 has 15 amino acids. The germline gives CDR1 MNHNS, CDR2 SASEGT. After removal of 3 bases from V and 4 bases from J, the junction contained 3 bases not matched to a gene. Regarding the study as a whole: Some public TCRs appeared in many individuals, while most sequences were rare. Fewer N-insertions than the approximately 680-donor mean were reportedly shown by an Asian-associated ancestry cluster in a later analysis.

Primers included in the PCR were 60 Vbeta and 13 Jbeta primers. Authors' processing steps: A later analysis tallied tens of millions of unique TCR beta chains, roughly 11 million of them shared. Only in-frame clones appear in the TCRdb table, and some are missing; sequencing was by immunoSEQ multiplex PCR. The D gene and trimming were derived from the DNA, and the V and J assignments and clone size from that table. The sample carries approximately 160,000 clones, approximately 84% recorded once. V usage is TRBV6-1 and J usage is TRBJ1-6, with 7 bases aligning to TRBD1. The receptor's source is a girl aged 10 to 17 in good health and CMV-seropositive. Sequencing was done on a sample of PBMCs. Here the CDR3 reads CASSEATGYNSPLHF. For the CDR3, the DNA is TGTGCCAGCAGTGAGGCGACAGGGTATAATTCACCCCTCCACTTT.